The 23 T cell receptor beta chains reported below all come from one sample, sequenced in a study of metastatic and nonmetastatic thyroid tumors. TCRdb reprocessed the PCR reads using MiXCR. The profile covers fewer than 4,500 clones, with roughly 36% appearing a single time and roughly 15% taken by the ten largest. No patient had received any treatment before thyroid surgery. The specimen was adjacent normal tissue. These receptors all come from a male donor with papillary thyroid cancer or a benign thyroid nodule (not recorded which). Some clones in this sample may be carry-over from other donors' samples.

The J gene is TRBJ2-3, the V gene TRBV4-1; D possibly uses TRBD1 or TRBD2 (5 bases each). With 2 bases removed from V and 5 bases from J, the gap between germline ends came to 14 bases. Per germline, CDR1 MGHRA and CDR2 YSYEKL. The length of the CDR3 is 15 residues. In DNA form, the CDR3 reads TGCGCCAGCAGCCAACATGGGGGAACCCTAGATACGCAGTATTTT. The encoded protein is CASSQHGGTLDTQYF.

This clone showed up just a few times. The J gene is TRBJ2-7, the V gene TRBV27; D possibly corresponds to TRBD1 (6 bases). Germline assignment: CDR1 MNHEY and CDR2 SMNVEV (reference sequence). This CDR3 contains 12 residues. Trimming took off 6 bases at V and 4 bases at J, with 10 bases between the two ends. The CDR3 DNA reads TGTGCCAGCAGACGCAGGGGTTACGAGCAGTACTTC. Translated, it gives CASRRRGYEQYF.

The J gene is TRBJ1-2, the V gene TRBV29-1; D is undetermined. Germline assignment: CDR1 SQVTM and CDR2 ANQGSEA. Trimming left V 3 bases short and J 4 bases short, with 12 bases between. CDR3 length: 13 amino acids. The CDR3, as DNA: TGCAGCGTTGAGAGGAGTTGGACCTATGGCTACACCTTC. This gives the protein CSVERSWTYGYTF.

This clone has just a few counts. The rearrangement uses TRBV27 and TRBJ2-1; D is possibly TRBD1 or TRBD2 (5 bases each). The CDR3 loop spans 14 amino acids. V was trimmed by 5 bases and J by 5 bases, leaving 13 bases between them. CDR1 and CDR2 from the germline V gene are MNHEY and SMNVEV (reference sequence). CDR3 nucleotide sequence: TGTGCCAGCAGTCTCGGGACCCTGAACAATGAGCAGTTCTTC. Protein product: CASSLGTLNNEQFF.

By its share, this clone is medium-sized (0.01 to 0.1%). The chain employs TRBV5-1 and TRBJ2-3; TRBD2 aligns across 11 bases. The V segment lost 1 base and the J segment 5 bases; nucleotides outside the gene matches: 3. Per germline, CDR1 SGHRS and CDR2 YFSETQ. CDR3 length equals 15 residues. CDR3 coding DNA: TGCGCCAGCAGCTTGACTAGCGGGAGACAAGATACGCAGTATTTT. Translating it yields CASSLTSGRQDTQYF.

This chain joins TRBV7-9 and TRBJ2-1; 7 bases are a match to TRBD1. V trimming: 1 base; J trimming: 10 bases; junction bases outside the gene matches: 1. The germline V gene has CDR1 SEHNR and CDR2 FQNEAQ (reference sequence). CDR3 length: 12 amino acids. CDR3: CASSLGDREQFF. The CDR3 bases are TGTGCCAGCAGCTTAGGGGACAGAGAGCAGTTCTTC. Full variable domain (missing parts from reference TRBV7-9 and TRBJ2-1): DTGVSQNPRHKITKRGQNVTFRCDPISEHNRLYWYRQTLGQGPEFLTYFQNEAQLEKSRLLSDRFSAERPKGSFSTLEIQRTEQGDSAMYLCASSLGDREQFFGPGTRLTVL.

The chain employs TRBV7-2 and TRBJ1-6; no definite D call. V lost 5 bases and J lost 7, with 15 bases in between. Per the germline V gene, CDR1 is SGHTA and CDR2 is FQGNSA. This CDR3 is 15 amino acids long. For the CDR3, the DNA is TGTGCCAGCAGCCCCACTGGTAACAAAAATTCACCCCTCCACTTT. It is translated as CASSPTGNKNSPLHF.

V gene TRBV20-1 combines with J gene TRBJ2-7; possible D gene TRBD2, 6 bases. The CDR3 is made up of 13 amino acids. Trimming shortened V by 3 bases and J by 5 bases, and 14 bases separated the two germline ends. Per the germline V gene, CDR1 is DFQATT and CDR2 is SNEGSKA (reference sequence). CDR3 protein: CSARRDGSDEQYF. The CDR3 nucleotides are TGCAGTGCTAGGCGGGACGGGTCGGACGAGCAGTACTTC.

The chain links TRBV9 to TRBJ2-7; perhaps TRBD2 as D (6 bases). Trimming pared 4 bases from V and 0 bases from J, leaving 17 bases between. The CDR3 totals 16 residues. Germline V CDR1 and CDR2: SGDLS, YYNGEE. The CDR3 is CASSPRGGSSSYEQYF. CDR3 nucleotides: TGTGCCAGCAGCCCTCGAGGAGGGTCTAGCTCCTACGAGCAGTACTTC.

The CDR3 sequence: CASTRLEGAGELFF. CDR3 nucleotides: TGTGCCAGCACTAGACTAGAGGGAGCCGGGGAGCTGTTTTTT. The rearrangement links TRBV27 to TRBJ2-2; weak D call: TRBD2 (6 bases). V lost 7 bases to trimming and J lost 6 bases, with 15 bases between them. In germline, CDR1 is MNHEY, CDR2 SMNVEV (reference sequence). CDR3 length: 14 amino acids.

This clone qualifies as medium-sized. V usage is TRBV10-2 and J usage is TRBJ2-1; D may be TRBD1 or TRBD2 (5 bases each). This CDR3 has 16 residues. The V gene's germline CDR1 is WSHSY and CDR2 SAAADI. V shed 0 bases and J shed 15 bases, with 24 bases lying between them. The CDR3 DNA follows: TGCGCCAGCAGTGAGTCGCGGTGGTCGAGGGGACCCTCTGTGTTCTTC. Its protein product is CASSESRWSRGPSVFF.

This clone was counted a few times. V and J are TRBV6-2 or TRBV6-3 and TRBJ1-4; D might be TRBD1 (6 bases). Germline values: CDR1 MNHEY, CDR2 SVGEGT. Trimming took 2 bases from V and 4 from J, leaving 11 bases between them. This CDR3 has 15 amino acids. In DNA, the CDR3 is TGTGCCAGCAGTTACGGGGGCAGCGGTAATGAAAAACTGTTTTTT. It yields the protein CASSYGGSGNEKLFF.

This clone has just a few counts. The chain links TRBV28 to TRBJ2-7; 8 nucleotides match TRBD1. V gave up 4 bases and J gave up 4 bases; unmatched junction bases: 6. This CDR3 region has 14 residues. Germline V gene lookup returns CDR1 MDHEN and CDR2 SYDVKM. CDR3 nucleotides: TGTGCCAGCAGTTCCGGGACAGGCTTATACGAGCAGTACTTC. Protein product: CASSSGTGLYEQYF.

The chain links TRBV20-1 to TRBJ2-1; D is tentatively TRBD1 or TRBD2 (6 bases each). V was clipped by 0 bases and J by 1 base, with 22 bases between them. Germline V gene lookup returns CDR1 DFQATT and CDR2 SNEGSKA (reference sequence). This CDR3 contains 19 residues. CDR3 sequence (DNA): TGCAGTGCTAGAGAAGACGGGGGCAGGGGTCCCATATCCTACAATGAGCAGTTCTTC. Translated, it gives CSAREDGGRGPISYNEQFF.

This clone has a handful of counts. J is TRBJ1-1 and V is TRBV6-1, with TRBD1 matching over 10 bases. Unmatched junction bases numbered 9, after V lost 5 bases and J lost 6 bases. Germline lookup yields CDR1 MNHNS and CDR2 SASEGT. CDR3 size: 15 residues. The DNA for the CDR3 is TGTGCCAGCAGTAGAAAGACAGGGGGCTATTCTGAAGCTTTCTTT. This codes for CASSRKTGGYSEAFF.

This clone was counted only a few times. V gene TRBV6-1 combines with J gene TRBJ2-5; D unclear. Trimming cost V 0 bases and J 0 bases, with 11 bases left between them. This CDR3 has 16 amino acids. Germline V gives CDR1 MNHNS, CDR2 SASEGT. The CDR3 loop is CASSEAYRANQETQYF. The CDR3 nucleotides are TGTGCCAGCAGTGAAGCCTACCGGGCCAACCAAGAGACCCAGTACTTC.

This chain joins TRBV7-9 and TRBJ1-4, with D unresolved. The CDR3 is made up of 14 amino acids. CDR1 SEHNR and CDR2 FQNEAQ come from the germline V gene (reference sequence). V shed 1 base and J shed 4 bases, with 7 bases lying between them. CDR3 amino acids: CASSLDRFNEKLFF. CDR3 bases: TGTGCCAGCAGCTTAGATAGATTTAATGAAAAACTGTTTTTT. The variable domain in full, with the rest retrieved from reference TRBV7-9 and TRBJ1-4, is DTGVSQNPRHKITKRGQNVTFRCDPISEHNRLYWYRQTLGQGPEFLTYFQNEAQLEKSRLLSDRFSAERPKGSFSTLEIQRTEQGDSAMYLCASSLDRFNEKLFFGSGTQLSVL.

This clone is large by share. This chain uses TRBV6-1 with TRBJ2-7; 9 bases are a match to TRBD2. V trimming: 5 bases; J trimming: 6 bases; junction bases outside the gene matches: 11. This CDR3 spans 15 amino acids. Germline V CDR1 and CDR2: MNHNS, SASEGT. The CDR3 here is CASSTPGLAITEQYF. DNA of the CDR3: TGTGCCAGCAGTACCCCGGGACTAGCTATTACCGAGCAGTACTTC.

By its share, this clone is large. The genes are TRBV7-9 and TRBJ2-7; perhaps TRBD2 as D (7 bases). Germline V lookup: CDR1 SEHNR, CDR2 FQNEAQ (reference sequence). The ends were cut back, 3 bases at V and 7 bases at J, with 13 bases in the middle. This CDR3 is built from 13 residues. CDR3 amino acids: CASSFRGAGEQYF. The CDR3 nucleotides are TGTGCCAGCAGCTTTCGGGGGGCGGGTGAGCAGTACTTC.

On this clone: In the same sample, other DNA sequences code for this CDR3. The genes are TRBV7-3 and TRBJ2-7; no reliable D call. V gave up 2 bases and J gave up 0 bases, with 8 bases separating them. CDR1 is SGHTA, CDR2 FQGTGA, per germline. There are 14 residues in the CDR3. DNA of the CDR3: TGTGCCAGCAGCTTATATACGGGCTCCTACGAGCAGTACTTC. It encodes CASSLYTGSYEQYF.

This clone is labeled as large. This sequence joins TRBV10-2 and TRBJ1-1, with 8 bases identical to TRBD1. This CDR3 comprises 13 residues. V lost 7 bases and J lost 6; bases outside the gene matches: 7. Germline loops: CDR1 WSHSY, CDR2 SAAADI. CDR3 DNA: TGCGCCAGCACCAAAACAGGGGGGCCTGAAGCTTTCTTT. Its protein product is CASTKTGGPEAFF.

This clone was counted a few times. The V and J genes are TRBV28 and TRBJ2-7; D uncertain. The CDR3 runs 12 residues. CDR1 and CDR2 (germline): MDHEN, SYDVKM. Trimming shortened V by 5 bases and J by 3 bases, and 8 bases separated the two germline ends. The CDR3 region has the DNA TGTGCCAGCAGTACTGTCGACTACGAGCAGTACTTC. It codes for CASSTVDYEQYF.

By share, this clone ranks as hyperexpanded. V gene TRBV10-1 combines with J gene TRBJ2-1, with D possibly TRBD2 on 6 matching bases. The germline gives CDR1 WNHNN, CDR2 SYGVQD (reference sequence). The V end lost 6 bases, the J end lost 2 bases, and 8 bases lay between the germline ends. This CDR3 is 13 amino acids long. The CDR3 region is CASSRGTYNEQFF. The CDR3 region has the DNA TGCGCCAGCAGCCGGGGGACCTACAATGAGCAGTTCTTC.